The clone carrying this T cell receptor (beta chain) was seen a single time. Its antigen remains unknown. These data come from a study of shared clonotypes between healthy human individuals. Original analysis: ImmunoSEQ gave junction-only sequences without quality scores, so filtering differed. Measured with immunoSEQ multiplex PCR; TCRdb has only the in-frame clones, and not every one. The V and J calls and clone size are taken from that table; D and trimming were inferred from the DNA. This table holds about 120,000 clones, more than 65% found once. Whole-study results and caveats: What rarefaction showed was incomplete sorted-subset sequencing despite large depth. Researchers found naive subsets generally carried larger estimated richness than memory subsets. About 5% was the fraction of naive CD4 clonotypes found shared across several donors.

Sequencing was performed on memory CD8+ T cells sorted from blood. The subset: CD45RO+ cells pooled with CCR7-negative TemRA cells. This clonotype was sampled from a woman in her 30s in good health.

The CDR3 loop is CASLKVAVSYNEQFF. CDR3 DNA sequence: TGTGCCAGCCTCAAGGTGGCAGTCTCCTACAATGAGCAGTTCTTC. This chain connects TRBV2 to TRBJ2-1; no reliable D call. CDR1 and CDR2 from the germline V gene are SNHLY and FYNNEI. The ends were cut back, 8 bases at V and 0 bases at J, with 14 bases in the middle. This CDR3 comprises 15 residues.